Following are 7 T cell receptor beta chains from one sample sequenced in a study of control samples from healthy donors and cancer patients (dated by TCRdb to 2018 to 2020). The library was prepared using the immunoSEQ multiplex PCR assay. Sourced from immuneACCESS, this table was stored by TCRdb with only in-frame sequences that have V and J called. A share of the clones is absent; for the studies checked, an unresolved V gene accounts for under half, and the remainder has no known explanation. The sample table contains 100,000 or so clones; only one count was recorded for just over 90% of them. The top ten clonotypes cover over 0.75% of the sample. The material sequenced was blood. The source of these receptors is a woman in her 30s in good health.

The J gene is TRBJ2-5, the V gene TRBV4-2; 7 bases match TRBD2. The CDR3 runs to 14 residues. Germline-derived CDR1 and CDR2 are LGHNA and YNFKEQ. Trimming took 1 base from V and 3 from J; bases not matched to a gene: 2. This CDR3 is CASSQAGLEETQYF. Written as DNA, the CDR3 is TGTGCCAGCAGCCAAGCTGGACTAGAAGAGACCCAGTACTTC.

The V gene is TRBV28, the J gene TRBJ2-7; weak D call: TRBD2 (6 bases). Trimming removed 5 bases from V and 6 bases from J, with 14 bases in between. The germline CDR1 and CDR2 sequences are MDHEN and SYDVKM. This CDR3 contains 13 residues. CDR3 DNA sequence: TGTGCCAGCAGTACGGGAGCCAAGCGCGAGCAGTACTTC. It encodes CASSTGAKREQYF.

This chain links TRBV23-1 with TRBJ1-1; D unresolved. TRBV23-1 is an ORF for which the function is uncertain. The V end lost 0 bases, the J end lost 1 base, and 6 bases lay between the germline ends. CDR3 length: 14 amino acids. CDR3 sequence: CASSQSSQNTEAFF. The CDR3 DNA sequence: TGCGCCAGCAGTCAATCCAGCCAGAACACTGAAGCTTTCTTT.

The chain links TRBV21-1 to TRBJ1-6; the table names TRBD1, a call not compared with the DNA. TRBV21-1 is noted as a pseudogene. The CDR3 is 16 amino acids. DNA of the CDR3: TGTGCCAGCAGCAAAGTTTCCAGAAAATGTAATTCACCCCTCCACTTT. Amino acids: CASSKVSRKCNSPLHF.

The V and J genes are TRBV4-1 and TRBJ1-1; a weak D match, TRBD1 (5 bases). Germline V lookup: CDR1 MGHRA, CDR2 YSYEKL. The CDR3 has 15 residues. V was shortened by 4 bases and J by 5 bases, with 17 bases between the two germline ends. CDR3: CASSRHVDRGTEAFF. In DNA form, the CDR3 reads TGCGCCAGCAGCCGCCATGTCGACAGAGGGACTGAAGCTTTCTTT.

The chain's CDR3 is CASSQMGQGVNEKLFF. The CDR3 DNA is TGCGCCAGCAGCCAGATGGGACAGGGGGTAAATGAAAAACTGTTTTTT. V is TRBV4-1 and J is TRBJ1-4; 11 nucleotides match TRBD1. From germline, CDR1 is MGHRA and CDR2 YSYEKL. V lost 3 bases, J lost 5 bases, and 5 bases stayed unmatched. The CDR3 totals 16 residues.

The chain uses TRBV6-5 and TRBJ1-6; D might be TRBD1 (5 bases). The CDR3 contains 15 residues. The V end was cut by 6 bases, the J end by 9 bases, with 18 bases between. From germline, CDR1 is MNHEY and CDR2 SVGAGI. CDR3 loop: CASSPTAQATSPLHF. CDR3 in DNA: TGTGCCAGCAGCCCGACAGCCCAGGCTACTTCACCCCTCCACTTT.